Shown below are 15 T cell receptor beta chains from a single sample sequenced in a study of technical replicates of blood from a handful of donors. Generated by immunoSEQ multiplex PCR, the TCRdb table keeps only in-frame clones and is missing some. The data contain tens of thousands of clones, around 94% of them singletons. Sequencing was done on a sample of T cells isolated from PBMCs. All receptors come from a human donor in good health.

The rearrangement uses TRBV30 and TRBJ2-7; a possible D gene is TRBD2 (5 bases). Trimming shortened V by 2 bases and J by 1 base, and 15 bases separated the two germline ends. CDR3 length: 15 amino acids. Germline lookup yields CDR1 GTSNPN and CDR2 SVGIG (reference sequence). The CDR3 sequence: CAWSSPWTDSYEQYF. The DNA for the CDR3 is TGTGCCTGGAGTAGCCCTTGGACTGATTCCTACGAGCAGTACTTC.

The chain has TRBV7-2 and TRBJ1-2, with 12 bases identical to TRBD1. V dropped 5 bases and J dropped 5; count of bases not matched to a gene: 6. Germline V lookup: CDR1 SGHTA, CDR2 FQGNSA. CDR3 length equals 15 residues. CDR3 sequence (DNA): TGTGCCAGCAGCCGGGACAGGGGGCAGTTTTATGGCTACACCTTC. Translated, it gives CASSRDRGQFYGYTF.

The rearrangement uses TRBV9 and TRBJ1-2, with 9 bases that match TRBD1. Trimming removed 6 bases from V and 3 bases from J; junction bases left unmatched: 9. Germline CDR1 is SGDLS and CDR2 is YYNGEE. The CDR3 length is 15 residues. The CDR3 DNA sequence: TGTGCCAGCACCTATGGACAGGGGCGAGACTATGGCTACACCTTC. Its protein product is CASTYGQGRDYGYTF.

The chain couples TRBV9 to TRBJ2-5, with 8 bases matching TRBD1. CDR1 is SGDLS and CDR2 is YYNGEE in the germline V gene. Losses at the gene ends were 3 bases for V and 5 bases for J; bases not matched to a gene: 9. This CDR3 region has 15 residues. The CDR3 DNA reads TGTGCCAGCAGCGAGGCCGGGGACAGGTGGGAGACCCAGTACTTC. Amino acids: CASSEAGDRWETQYF.

This sequence joins TRBV27 and TRBJ2-3, with 7 bases fitting TRBD1. With 6 bases clipped from V and 1 base from J, the junction kept 10 bases outside the gene matches. In germline, CDR1 is MNHEY, CDR2 SMNVEV (reference sequence). The CDR3 length is 16 residues. The CDR3 nucleotides are TGTGCCAGCAGCCCCGGAACCGGGACAGGCACAGATACGCAGTATTTT. As protein: CASSPGTGTGTDTQYF.

This chain connects TRBV6-5 to TRBJ1-6; tentative D call: TRBD1 (6 bases). The germline CDR1 and CDR2 sequences are MNHEY and SVGAGI. This CDR3 is built from 15 residues. The germline V and J ends were trimmed by 0 bases and 9 bases, with 12 bases remaining between them. CDR3 in DNA: TGTGCCAGCAGTTACTCGACTACAGGGAGTTCACCCCTCCACTTT. Its translation is CASSYSTTGSSPLHF.

The gene calls are TRBV10-1 and TRBJ1-1, with 7 bases lining up with TRBD1. The V gene's germline CDR1 is WNHNN and CDR2 SYGVQD (reference sequence). The CDR3 covers 15 residues. Trimming removed 8 bases from V and 3 bases from J; junction bases left unmatched: 12. CDR3 loop: CASSSGTVKDTEAFF. In DNA, the CDR3 is TGCGCCAGCTCGTCCGGGACAGTAAAGGACACTGAAGCTTTCTTT.

The V and J genes are TRBV19 and TRBJ2-1; 9 bases line up with TRBD1. Germline CDR1 LNHDA, CDR2 SQIVND (reference sequence). The V gene end was trimmed by 5 bases and the J gene end by 15 bases; junction bases not matched to a gene: 8. This CDR3 spans 12 amino acids. The CDR3 spells CASSLDRGVLFF. The CDR3 DNA reads as TGTGCCAGTAGTCTCGACAGGGGGGTTCTGTTCTTC.

This sequence joins TRBV30 and TRBJ1-1; D uncertain. CDR1 is GTSNPN and CDR2 is SVGIG in the germline V gene (reference sequence). The V gene lost 0 bases and the J gene lost 0 bases, with 8 bases spanning the gap. CDR3 length equals 14 residues. CDR3 region: CAWSVWHMNTEAFF. In nucleotides, the CDR3 is TGTGCCTGGAGTGTGTGGCATATGAACACTGAAGCTTTCTTT.

CDR3 sequence reads: CASTPWAGGLMYTGELFF. CDR3 sequence (DNA): TGTGCCAGTACCCCTTGGGCAGGGGGCTTAATGTACACCGGGGAGCTGTTTTTT. V and J are TRBV19 and TRBJ2-2, with TRBD1 matching over 8 bases. There are 18 residues in the CDR3. Looked up from germline, CDR1 is LNHDA and CDR2 is SQIVND (reference sequence). The trim removed 7 bases at V and 3 bases at J, leaving 16 bases unmatched.

The V gene is TRBV7-2, the J gene TRBJ2-5; D remains unclear. Trimming removed 1 base from V and 4 bases from J, with 10 bases in between. This CDR3 has 14 residues. Looked up from germline, CDR1 is SGHTA and CDR2 is FQGNSA. The CDR3 protein is CASSLGASLETQYF. CDR3 DNA sequence: TGTGCCAGCAGCTTAGGGGCTTCTTTAGAGACCCAGTACTTC. Full variable domain (outside the CDR3, taken from reference TRBV7-2 and TRBJ2-5): GAGVSQSPSNKVTEKGKDVELRCDPISGHTALYWYRQSLGQGLEFLIYFQGNSAPDKSGLPSDRFSAERTGGSVSTLTIQRTQQEDSAVYLCASSLGASLETQYFGPGTRLLVL.

The chain carries TRBV9 and TRBJ1-2; tentative D call: TRBD1 (5 bases). The V gene's germline CDR1 is SGDLS and CDR2 YYNGEE. This CDR3 spans 13 amino acids. V was trimmed by 0 bases and J by 8 bases, leaving 11 bases between them. CDR3 region: CASSVVQAQGYTF. CDR3 bases: TGTGCCAGCAGCGTAGTACAGGCTCAAGGCTACACCTTC.

The V and J genes are TRBV2 and TRBJ2-3; D remains unclear. Trimming took off 1 base at V and 4 bases at J, with 15 bases between the two ends. The CDR3 spans 16 residues. CDR1 and CDR2 from the germline V gene are SNHLY and FYNNEI. The CDR3 DNA is TGTGCCAGCAGTGAAGGAAGCGCACCCCTAGCAGATACGCAGTATTTT. This gives the protein CASSEGSAPLADTQYF.

The J gene is TRBJ2-7, the V gene TRBV28; TRBD2 might be the D (6 bases). This CDR3 is built from 13 residues. The ends were cut back, 8 bases at V and 3 bases at J, with 14 bases in the middle. Germline V gene lookup returns CDR1 MDHEN and CDR2 SYDVKM. CDR3 sequence (DNA): TGTGCCAGCCGGGAGAGTGGCGTCTACGAGCAGTACTTC. Protein: CASRESGVYEQYF.

This clone was detected only once. The chain links TRBV6-4 to TRBJ2-1, with 11 bases matching TRBD2. The CDR3 totals 13 residues. Losses at the gene ends were 5 bases for V and 15 bases for J; bases not matched to a gene: 9. Germline values: CDR1 MRHNA, CDR2 SNTAGT. The CDR3 spells CASSNLAGGALFF. The CDR3, as DNA: TGTGCCAGCAGTAACTTAGCGGGAGGGGCCTTGTTCTTC.